This T cell receptor beta chain stems from a study of blood T cells in healthy people across ages. The V gene lost 5 bases and the J gene lost 3 bases, with 11 bases spanning the gap. The V gene's germline CDR1 is SEHNR and CDR2 FQNEAQ (reference sequence). The CDR3 sequence is 13 residues long. PCR was performed a second time for about 6 to 12 cycles using a sample-barcoded 5' primer and a J-beta primer mix. TCRdb called the 5' RACE reads again in MiXCR, with one record for every CDR3 protein. Of hundreds of thousands of distinct CDR3 sequences listed, about 51% are singletons. Whole-study findings and limits: It was the long-lived donors that had more naive CD4+ cells and higher diversity than aged donors.

This clonotype was seen many times. Its antigen is unidentified. The rearrangement joins TRBV7-9 to TRBJ2-7, with D possibly being TRBD1 (5 bases). The receptor's source is a woman aged 80 or over in good health. The material sequenced was blood. CDR3 DNA: TGTGCCAGCAGCGCCAGGGAAGTCTACGAGCAGTACTTC. Residues: CASSAREVYEQYF.